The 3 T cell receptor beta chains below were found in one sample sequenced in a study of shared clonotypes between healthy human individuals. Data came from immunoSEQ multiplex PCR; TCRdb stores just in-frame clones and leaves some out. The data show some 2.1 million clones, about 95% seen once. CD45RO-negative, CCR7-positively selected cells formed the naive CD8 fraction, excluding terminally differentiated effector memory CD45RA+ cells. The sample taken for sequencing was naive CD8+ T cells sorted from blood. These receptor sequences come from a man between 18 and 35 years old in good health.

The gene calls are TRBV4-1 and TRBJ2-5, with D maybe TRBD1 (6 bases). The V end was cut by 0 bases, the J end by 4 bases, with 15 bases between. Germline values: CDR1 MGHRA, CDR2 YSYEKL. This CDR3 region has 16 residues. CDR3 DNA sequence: TGCGCCAGCAGCCAAGATCGGGAACAGGGTGGAGAGACCCAGTACTTC. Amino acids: CASSQDREQGGETQYF.

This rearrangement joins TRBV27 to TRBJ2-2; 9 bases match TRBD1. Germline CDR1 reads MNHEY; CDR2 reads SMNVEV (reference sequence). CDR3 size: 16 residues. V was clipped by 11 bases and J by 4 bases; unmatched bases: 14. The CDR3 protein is CASSESGTGITGELFF. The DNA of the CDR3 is TGTGCCTCCTCTGAGTCCGGGACAGGGATCACCGGGGAGCTGTTTTTT.

The CDR3 is CASSLTASTEAFF. CDR3 coding DNA: TGTGCCAGCTCACTTACAGCAAGCACTGAAGCTTTCTTT. This rearrangement joins TRBV18 to TRBJ1-1; no definite D call. Trimming removed 4 bases at V and 4 bases at J, with 10 bases between. The CDR3 runs to 13 residues. CDR1 and CDR2 from the germline V gene are KGHSH and LQKENI.